This T cell receptor (beta chain) was found in a study of blood T cells in healthy people across ages. Study in general: Per every two T cells, about one barcoded beta molecule was captured by template switching. Whole-study results and caveats: Older individuals had lower TCR beta diversity per million T cells (the decline was roughly linear).

PCR was performed a second time for roughly 7 to 12 cycles using a sample-barcoded 5' primer and a J-beta primer mix. Each single sample gave us at least 2.5 million CDR3-containing paired-end reads. TCRdb reanalysed the 5' RACE reads using MiXCR and keeps one entry per CDR3 protein. The sample lists around 1.1 million distinct CDR3 sequences; more than 30% were seen once. The trim removed 0 bases at V and 2 bases at J, leaving 11 bases unmatched. This CDR3 region has 18 residues. Germline CDR1 is SGHDT and CDR2 is YYEEEE. This clonotype showed up just a few times. Antigen specificity is unknown. The V gene is TRBV5-6, the J gene TRBJ2-4; 7 bases fit TRBD2. The sequencing sample was made of blood. The TCR was taken from a young man in good health. CDR3 protein: CASSLGRLLAATKNIQYF. DNA of the CDR3: TGTGCCAGCAGCTTGGGCCGCCTTCTAGCGGCCACCAAAAACATTCAGTACTTC.